This passage covers 20 T cell receptor beta chains from one sample sequenced in a study of blood T cell repertoires in COVID-19. Assay: immunoSEQ multiplex PCR; the TCRdb copy retains only in-frame clones and omits some. The table lists 200,000 to 250,000 clones, around 87% of them singletons, with about 10% in the top ten. The sequenced sample was peripheral blood. The receptors were sampled from a woman aged 50 to 60 with COVID-19, enrolled during active disease.

This clone came up a few times. The rearrangement links TRBV2 to TRBJ1-2; 10 positions agree with TRBD1. The length of the CDR3 is 15 residues. CDR1 is SNHLY and CDR2 is FYNNEI in the germline V gene. V shed 7 bases and J 4 bases; nucleotides not matched to a gene: 9. The CDR3 DNA sequence: TGTGCCAGCACCCGGGACAGGGGAACCCCCTATGGCTACACCTTC. Translating gives CASTRDRGTPYGYTF. Full variable domain (remainder filled in from reference TRBV2 and TRBJ1-2): EPEVTQTPSHQVTQMGQEVILRCVPISNHLYFYWYRQILGQKVEFLVSFYNNEISEKSEIFDDQFSVERPDGSNFTLKIRSTKLEDSAMYFCASTRDRGTPYGYTFGSGTRLTVV.

This clone showed up just a few times. This chain uses TRBV5-1 with TRBJ2-3, with a possible D match to TRBD2 (6 bases). The CDR3 has 17 amino acids. Germline CDR1 is SGHRS and CDR2 is YFSETQ. Trimming took 4 bases from V and 10 from J, leaving 28 bases between them. The CDR3, as DNA: TGCGCCAGCAGCACGGACATGTGGGGGGTCCCTAGCGAGGCGCAGTATTTT. Protein sequence: CASSTDMWGVPSEAQYF.

The gene calls are TRBV12-3 or TRBV12-4 and TRBJ2-2; D might be TRBD1 (8 bases). The V and J ends lost 10 bases and 6 bases respectively, with 15 bases between them. The CDR3 sequence is 13 residues long. The CDR3, as DNA: TGTGCCATCCTACAGGGGGGGCCCGGGGAGCTGTTTTTT. Protein: CAILQGGPGELFF.

The chain links TRBV24-1 to TRBJ2-2; no clear D. The CDR3 runs 17 residues. The germline V gene has CDR1 KGHDR and CDR2 SFDVKD. Trimming removed 3 bases at V and 2 bases at J, with 15 bases between. Written as DNA, the CDR3 is TGTGCCACCAGTGATACCCGACCGACTCTAAACACCGGGGAGCTGTTTTTT. Its protein is CATSDTRPTLNTGELFF.

CDR3 DNA sequence: TGTGCCAGCAGCCAAGGGGGGGATCAGCCCCAGCATTTT. Its translation: CASSQGGDQPQHF. The chain has TRBV3-1 (or the pseudogene TRBV3-2) and TRBJ1-5; TRBD1 might be the D (5 bases). This CDR3 contains 13 residues. The V end was cut by 1 base, the J end by 5 bases, with 6 bases between. CDR1 and CDR2 (germline): LGHDT, YNNKEL (reference sequence).

This clone was counted once. The chain has TRBV20-1 and TRBJ2-3; 8 positions match TRBD1. Trimming took 3 bases from V and 1 from J; bases not matched to a gene: 9. Germline assignment: CDR1 DFQATT and CDR2 SNEGSKA (reference sequence). The CDR3 covers 16 residues. The CDR3 is CSASPGQVFGTDTQYF. As DNA, the CDR3 is TGCAGTGCTAGTCCGGGACAGGTCTTTGGCACAGATACGCAGTATTTT.

The chain employs TRBV28 and TRBJ2-7; 7 positions match TRBD2. The CDR3 has 17 residues. The trim removed 5 bases at V and 7 bases at J, leaving 20 bases unmatched. CDR1 is MDHEN, CDR2 SYDVKM, per germline. The CDR3 protein is CASSPYLQRGLRVEQYV. The CDR3 DNA is TGTGCCAGCAGTCCCTATTTGCAGCGGGGACTCAGGGTGGAGCAGTACGTC.

The CDR3 DNA sequence: TGTGCCAGTTCGCTCGGGAGCTCCTACGAGCAGTACTTC. Protein product: CASSLGSSYEQYF. This chain uses TRBV19 with TRBJ2-7, with D possibly matching TRBD2 (6 bases). This CDR3 is 13 amino acids long. V gave up 8 bases and J gave up 0 bases, with 11 bases separating them. The germline gives CDR1 LNHDA, CDR2 SQIVND (reference sequence).

V usage is TRBV21-1 and J usage is TRBJ1-5. TRBV21-1 is a pseudogene locus. The length of the CDR3 is 16 residues. The CDR3 DNA reads TGTGCCAGCAACAACATGTTCGATTCGAACTATCAGCCCCAGCATTTT. This encodes CASNNMFDSNYQPQHF.

This clone was observed once. This sequence joins TRBV28 and TRBJ2-1; 7 bases are shared with TRBD2. The CDR3 runs to 12 residues. Per germline, CDR1 MDHEN and CDR2 SYDVKM. J lost 10 bases, V lost 4 bases, and 4 bases had no gene match. CDR3: CASSSHSGEQFF. CDR3 nucleotide sequence: TGTGCCAGCAGTTCCCATAGCGGGGAGCAGTTCTTC.

This clone was seen a single time. The rearrangement links TRBV19 to TRBJ1-5; weak D call: TRBD1 (6 bases). From germline, CDR1 is LNHDA and CDR2 SQIVND (reference sequence). The CDR3 is 14 residues long. V dropped 8 bases and J dropped 3 bases, with 14 bases sitting between them. The chain's CDR3 is CASLSRGPNQPQHF. CDR3 bases: TGTGCCAGTCTCTCCAGGGGCCCCAATCAGCCCCAGCATTTT.

The rearrangement uses TRBV27 and TRBJ2-3; TRBD2 aligns across 13 bases. CDR1 is MNHEY and CDR2 is SMNVEV in the germline V gene (reference sequence). V dropped 5 bases and J dropped 3; count of bases not matched to a gene: 14. The CDR3 runs to 19 residues. The DNA for the CDR3 is TGTGCCAGCAGTCTCCTCTCCGGGACTAGCGGGGTGGGGACAGATACGCAGTATTTT. Amino acids: CASSLLSGTSGVGTDTQYF.

CDR3 amino acids: CASSFRGQGRYTDTQYF. CDR3 DNA sequence: TGTGCCAGCAGCTTTCGGGGACAGGGCAGATACACAGATACGCAGTATTTT. The chain employs TRBV7-2 and TRBJ2-3; 9 bases are shared with TRBD1. Germline V gene sequence: CDR1 SGHTA, CDR2 FQGNSA. V was clipped by 3 bases and J by 2 bases; unmatched bases: 9. CDR3 length: 17 residues.

The DNA for the CDR3 is TGTGCCAGCTCACCAACCGGACAGGAGAAGAGCAATCAGCCCCAGCATTTT. Encoded protein: CASSPTGQEKSNQPQHF. The chain carries TRBV18 and TRBJ1-5; TRBD1 aligns across 7 bases. Germline assignment: CDR1 KGHSH and CDR2 LQKENI. After removal of 2 bases from V and 1 base from J, the junction contained 8 bases not matched to a gene. This CDR3 is built from 17 residues.

The chain couples TRBV3-1 (or the pseudogene TRBV3-2) to TRBJ2-1; TRBD1 matches 7 bases. Germline values: CDR1 LGHDT, CDR2 YNNKEL (reference sequence). This CDR3 has 15 residues. V shed 4 bases and J 6 bases; nucleotides not matched to a gene: 9. CDR3 in amino acids: CASSLYNTGVNEQFF. CDR3 DNA: TGTGCCAGCAGCCTATACAATACAGGGGTCAATGAGCAGTTCTTC.

This clone was recorded once. V is TRBV6-7 and J is TRBJ2-4; D unresolved. TRBV6-7 carries the ORF label, with uncertain function. The length of the CDR3 is 17 residues. V dropped 2 bases and J dropped 0 bases, with 14 bases sitting between them. CDR3 sequence: CASSYALIPGAKNIQYF. The DNA for the CDR3 is TGTGCCAGCAGTTACGCCCTCATTCCGGGAGCCAAAAACATTCAGTACTTC.

The rearrangement uses TRBV5-5 and TRBJ1-1, with D possibly TRBD1 on 6 matching bases. The CDR3 is made up of 14 amino acids. V gave up 3 bases and J gave up 1 base, with 10 bases separating them. Per the germline V gene, CDR1 is SGHKS and CDR2 is YYEKEE (reference sequence). The CDR3 loop is CASSWTAQNTEAFF. The CDR3 DNA follows: TGTGCCAGCAGCTGGACAGCCCAGAACACTGAAGCTTTCTTT.

The chain uses TRBV5-1 and TRBJ2-1; 9 bases agree with TRBD2. The CDR3 sequence is 16 residues long. CDR1 and CDR2 from the germline V gene are SGHRS and YFSETQ. V trimming: 0 bases; J trimming: 6 bases; junction bases outside the gene matches: 7. The CDR3 is CASSLVARGGSNEQFF. DNA for the CDR3: TGCGCCAGCAGCTTGGTTGCGCGGGGGGGCTCCAATGAGCAGTTCTTC.

The V call is TRBV7-9, the J call TRBJ1-5; weak D call: TRBD1 (6 bases). The CDR3 covers 15 residues. The germline V gene has CDR1 SEHNR and CDR2 FQNEAQ (reference sequence). V lost 3 bases and J 4 bases, leaving 13 bases between the germline ends. Here the CDR3 reads CASSLGTTLNQPQHF. CDR3 DNA: TGTGCCAGCAGCTTGGGGACAACTTTAAATCAGCCCCAGCATTTT.

The chain uses TRBV19 and TRBJ1-2; 7 nucleotides line up with TRBD1. Losses at the gene ends were 3 bases for V and 5 bases for J; bases not matched to a gene: 6. In germline, CDR1 is LNHDA, CDR2 SQIVND (reference sequence). There are 14 residues in the CDR3. The DNA of the CDR3 is TGTGCCAGTAGTATCGCAGACAGGGAATATGGCTACACCTTC. This gives the protein CASSIADREYGYTF.